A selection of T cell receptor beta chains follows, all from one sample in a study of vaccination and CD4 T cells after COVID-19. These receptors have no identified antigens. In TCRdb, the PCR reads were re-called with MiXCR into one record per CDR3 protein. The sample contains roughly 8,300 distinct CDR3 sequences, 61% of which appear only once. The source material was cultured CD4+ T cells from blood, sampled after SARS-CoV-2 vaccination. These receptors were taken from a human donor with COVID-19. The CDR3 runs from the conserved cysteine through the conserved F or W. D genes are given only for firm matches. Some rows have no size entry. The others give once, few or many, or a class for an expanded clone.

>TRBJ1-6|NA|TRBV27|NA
CASSFLVGEAYNSPLHF
TGTGCCAGCAGTTTCCTAGTGGGGGAGGCCTATAATTCACCCCTCCACTTT
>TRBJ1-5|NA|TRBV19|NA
CASRGVGIWPQHF
TGTGCCAGTAGAGGGGTGGGGATCTGGCCCCAGCATTTT
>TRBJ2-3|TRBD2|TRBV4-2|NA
CASSQVGRGERTSTDTQYF
TGTGCCAGCAGCCAAGTTGGTCGGGGGGAAAGGACTAGCACAGATACGCAGTATTTT
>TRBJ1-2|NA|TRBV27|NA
CASSLDGQNYGYTF
TGTGCCAGCAGTTTGGATGGACAGAACTATGGCTACACCTTC
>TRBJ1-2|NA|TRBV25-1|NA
CASSDARLGGYTF
TGTGCCAGCAGTGATGCACGTTTGGGGGGCTACACCTTC
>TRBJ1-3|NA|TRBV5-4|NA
CASSPVGGSGNTIYF
TGTGCCAGCAGTCCCGTCGGGGGGTCTGGAAACACCATATATTTT
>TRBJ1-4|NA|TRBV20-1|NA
CSATGHPGREKLFF
TGCAGTGCAACCGGACACCCTGGACGTGAAAAACTGTTTTTT
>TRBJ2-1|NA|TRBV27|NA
CASRDWGEQFF
TGTGCCAGCAGAGATTGGGGTGAGCAGTTCTTC
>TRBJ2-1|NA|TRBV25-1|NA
CASSEPGYNEQFF
TGTGCCAGCAGTGAACCAGGGTATAATGAGCAGTTCTTC
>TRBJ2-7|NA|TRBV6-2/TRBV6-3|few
CASSYEGRGEQYF
TGTGCCAGCAGTTATGAGGGGCGCGGGGAGCAGTACTTC
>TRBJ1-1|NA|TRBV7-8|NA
CASSLAQGGRNTEAFF
TGTGCCAGCAGCTTAGCGCAAGGGGGAAGGAACACTGAAGCTTTCTTT
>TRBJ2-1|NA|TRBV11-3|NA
CASSLGGSGWGSYNEQFF
TGTGCCAGCAGCTTAGGGGGTTCGGGGTGGGGCTCCTACAATGAGCAGTTCTTC
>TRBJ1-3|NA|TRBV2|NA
CASSDSRSGNTIYF
TGTGCCAGCAGTGACAGCCGCTCTGGAAACACCATATATTTT
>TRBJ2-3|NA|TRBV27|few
CASSLGTTMGTDTQYF
TGTGCCAGCAGTCTCGGGACCACCATGGGGACAGATACGCAGTATTTT
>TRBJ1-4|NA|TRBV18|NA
CASSGTSATNEKLFF
TGTGCCAGCTCAGGGACAAGTGCAACTAATGAAAAACTGTTTTTT
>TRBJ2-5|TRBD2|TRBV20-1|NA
CSAFTSGARVSYF
TGCAGTGCTTTCACTAGCGGGGCCCGGGTCTCGTACTTC
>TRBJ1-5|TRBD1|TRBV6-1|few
CASSRSTGGGLDQPQHF
TGTGCCAGCAGTCGATCCACAGGGGGCGGTCTAGATCAGCCCCAGCATTTT
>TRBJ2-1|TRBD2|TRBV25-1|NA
CASSVPGLAKDEQFF
TGTGCCAGCAGTGTCCCGGGACTAGCTAAGGATGAGCAGTTCTTC
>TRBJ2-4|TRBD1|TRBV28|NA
CASSAGQGINIQYF
TGTGCCAGCAGTGCGGGACAGGGGATAAACATTCAGTACTTC
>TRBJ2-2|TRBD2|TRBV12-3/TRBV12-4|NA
CASSWTSGNTGELFF
TGTGCCAGCAGTTGGACTAGCGGTAACACCGGGGAGCTGTTTTTT
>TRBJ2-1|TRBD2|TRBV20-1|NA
CSAREASGGRSEQFF
TGCAGTGCTAGAGAGGCTAGCGGGGGGAGGTCTGAGCAGTTCTTC
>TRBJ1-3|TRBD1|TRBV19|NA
CASSRGQGATGNTIYF
TGTGCCAGTAGTCGGGGACAGGGGGCGACTGGAAACACCATATATTTT
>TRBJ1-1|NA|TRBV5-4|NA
CASTSQKMNTEAFF
TGTGCCAGCACGTCCCAGAAAATGAACACTGAAGCTTTCTTT
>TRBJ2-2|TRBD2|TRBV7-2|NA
CASSLRTSGGANSGELFF
TGTGCCAGCAGCTTACGGACTAGCGGGGGGGCCAATAGTGGGGAGCTGTTTTTT
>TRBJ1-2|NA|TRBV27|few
CASSSRGLYGYTF
TGTGCCAGCAGTTCCCGGGGCCTCTATGGCTACACCTTC
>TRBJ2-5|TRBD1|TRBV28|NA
CASSPGTGAQETQYF
TGTGCCAGCAGTCCCGGGACAGGGGCCCAAGAGACCCAGTACTTC
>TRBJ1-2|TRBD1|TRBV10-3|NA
CAISEFTGGYGYTF
TGTGCCATCAGTGAGTTTACAGGGGGCTATGGCTACACCTTC